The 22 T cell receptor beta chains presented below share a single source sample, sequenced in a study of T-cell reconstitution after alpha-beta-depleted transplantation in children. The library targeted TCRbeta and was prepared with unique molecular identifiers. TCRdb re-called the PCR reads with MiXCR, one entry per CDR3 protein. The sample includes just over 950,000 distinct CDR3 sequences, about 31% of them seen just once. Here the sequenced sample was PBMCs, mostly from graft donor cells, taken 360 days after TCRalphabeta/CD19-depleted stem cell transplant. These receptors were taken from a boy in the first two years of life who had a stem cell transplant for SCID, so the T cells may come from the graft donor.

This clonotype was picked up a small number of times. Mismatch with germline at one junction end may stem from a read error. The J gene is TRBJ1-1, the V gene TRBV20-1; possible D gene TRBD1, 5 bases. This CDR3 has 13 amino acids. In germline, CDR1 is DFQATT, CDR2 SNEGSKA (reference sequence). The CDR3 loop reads CSASTGWNTEAFF. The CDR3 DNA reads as TGCAGCGCTAGTACAGGCTGGAACACTGAAGCTTTCTTT.

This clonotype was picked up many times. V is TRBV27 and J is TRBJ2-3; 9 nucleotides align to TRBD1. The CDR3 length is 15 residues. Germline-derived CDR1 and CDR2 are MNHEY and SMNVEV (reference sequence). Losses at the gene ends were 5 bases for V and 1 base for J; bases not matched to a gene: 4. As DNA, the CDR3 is TGTGCCAGCAGTGCCCGGACAGGGGGCACAGATACGCAGTATTTT. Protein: CASSARTGGTDTQYF.

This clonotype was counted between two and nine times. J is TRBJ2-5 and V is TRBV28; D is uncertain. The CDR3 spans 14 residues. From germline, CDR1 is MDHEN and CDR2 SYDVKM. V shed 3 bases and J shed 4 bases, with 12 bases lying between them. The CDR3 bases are TGTGCCAGCAGTTTCACCGAAGCGACAGAGACCCAGTACTTC. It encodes CASSFTEATETQYF.

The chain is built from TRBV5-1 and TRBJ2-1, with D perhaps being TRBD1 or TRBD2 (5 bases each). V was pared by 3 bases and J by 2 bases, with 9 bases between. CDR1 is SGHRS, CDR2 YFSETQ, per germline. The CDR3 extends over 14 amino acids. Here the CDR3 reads CASSWDPAYNEQFF. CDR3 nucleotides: TGCGCCAGCAGCTGGGACCCGGCCTACAATGAGCAGTTCTTC. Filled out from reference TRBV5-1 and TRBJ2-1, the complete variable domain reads KAGVTQTPRYLIKTRGQQVTLSCSPISGHRSVSWYQQTPGQGLQFLFEYFSETQRNKGNFPGRFSGRQFSNSRSEMNVSTLELGDSALYLCASSWDPAYNEQFFGPGTRLTVL.

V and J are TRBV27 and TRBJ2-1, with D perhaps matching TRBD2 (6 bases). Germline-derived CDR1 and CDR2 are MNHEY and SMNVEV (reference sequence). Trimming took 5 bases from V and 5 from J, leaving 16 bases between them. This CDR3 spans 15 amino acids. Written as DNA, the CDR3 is TGTGCCAGCAGTACCCGCGGGACTGCGGACAATGAGCAGTTCTTC. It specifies CASSTRGTADNEQFF.

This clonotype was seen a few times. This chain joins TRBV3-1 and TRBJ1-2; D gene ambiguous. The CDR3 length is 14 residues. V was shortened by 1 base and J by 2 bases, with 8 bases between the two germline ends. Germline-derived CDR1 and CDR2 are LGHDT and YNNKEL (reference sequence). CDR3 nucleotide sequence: TGTGCCAGCAGCCAAGGACCTCTCAACTATGGCTACACCTTC. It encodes CASSQGPLNYGYTF.

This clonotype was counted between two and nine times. The chain's CDR3 is CASAPGTGPETQYF. The CDR3 DNA follows: TGTGCCAGCGCGCCCGGGACAGGGCCAGAGACCCAGTACTTC. The chain couples TRBV28 to TRBJ2-5, with TRBD1 matching 9 bases. Germline V gives CDR1 MDHEN, CDR2 SYDVKM. V was clipped by 8 bases and J by 4 bases; unmatched bases: 8. The CDR3 totals 14 residues.

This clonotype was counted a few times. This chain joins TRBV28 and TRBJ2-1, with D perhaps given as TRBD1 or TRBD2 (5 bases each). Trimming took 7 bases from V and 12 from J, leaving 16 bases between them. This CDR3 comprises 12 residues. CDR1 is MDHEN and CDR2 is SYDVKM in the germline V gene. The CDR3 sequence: CASIPRGDGQFF. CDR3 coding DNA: TGTGCCAGCATCCCACGGGGCGATGGGCAGTTCTTC.

This CDR3 reads CASSLGGLNSALPYEQYF. The CDR3 coding sequence is TGTGCCAGCAGCTTAGGCGGGCTGAACAGCGCTTTGCCCTACGAGCAGTACTTC. The chain is built from TRBV11-1 and TRBJ2-7; a possible D gene is TRBD2 (5 bases). V lost 1 base to trimming and J lost 2 bases, with 21 bases between them. From germline, CDR1 is SGHAT and CDR2 FQDESV (reference sequence). There are 18 residues in the CDR3.

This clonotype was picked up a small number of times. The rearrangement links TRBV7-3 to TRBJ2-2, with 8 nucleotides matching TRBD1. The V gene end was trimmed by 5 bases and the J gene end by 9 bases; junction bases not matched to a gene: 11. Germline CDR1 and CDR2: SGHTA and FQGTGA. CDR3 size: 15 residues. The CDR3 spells CASSPGQGGLRELFF. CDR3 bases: TGTGCCAGCAGCCCAGGACAGGGTGGATTAAGGGAGCTGTTTTTT.

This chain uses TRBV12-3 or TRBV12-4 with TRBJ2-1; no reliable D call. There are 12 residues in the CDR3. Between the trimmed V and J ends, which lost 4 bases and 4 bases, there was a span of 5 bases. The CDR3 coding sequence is TGTGCCAGCAGTTCCCGTTACAATGAGCAGTTCTTC. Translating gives CASSSRYNEQFF.

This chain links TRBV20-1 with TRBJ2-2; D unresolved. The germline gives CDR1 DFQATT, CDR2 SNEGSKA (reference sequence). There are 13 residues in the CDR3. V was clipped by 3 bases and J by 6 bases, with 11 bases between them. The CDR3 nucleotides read TGCAGTGCTAGGAAGATAGTATCCGGGGAGCTGTTTTTT. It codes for CSARKIVSGELFF.

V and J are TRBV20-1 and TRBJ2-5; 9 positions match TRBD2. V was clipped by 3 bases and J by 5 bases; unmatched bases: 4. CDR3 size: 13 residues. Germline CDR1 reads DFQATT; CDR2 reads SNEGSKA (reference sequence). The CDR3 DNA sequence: TGCAGTGCTAGGGGGACTAGCTGGGAGACCCAGTACTTC. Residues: CSARGTSWETQYF.

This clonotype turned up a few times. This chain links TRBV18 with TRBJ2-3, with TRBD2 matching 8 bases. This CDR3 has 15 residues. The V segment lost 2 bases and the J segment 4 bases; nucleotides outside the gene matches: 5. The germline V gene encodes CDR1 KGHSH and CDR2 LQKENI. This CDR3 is CASSPKRGNPDTQYF. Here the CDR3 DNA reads TGTGCCAGCTCACCAAAGCGGGGGAACCCAGATACGCAGTATTTT.

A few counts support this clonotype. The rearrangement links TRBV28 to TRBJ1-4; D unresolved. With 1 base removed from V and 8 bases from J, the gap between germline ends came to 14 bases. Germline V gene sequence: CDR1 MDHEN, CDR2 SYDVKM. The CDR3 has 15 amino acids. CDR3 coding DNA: TGTGCCAGCAGTTTATTGCCGAGGGTTGGGGAAAAACTGTTTTTT. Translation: CASSLLPRVGEKLFF.

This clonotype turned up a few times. CDR3 loop: CASSGGSRAGTQYF. The CDR3 DNA reads TGTGCCAGCAGTGGAGGTAGCAGGGCCGGAACCCAGTACTTC. The chain uses TRBV27 and TRBJ2-5; D possibly uses TRBD1 or TRBD2 (5 bases each). This CDR3 comprises 14 residues. Trimming removed 5 bases at V and 8 bases at J, with 18 bases between. Germline CDR1 MNHEY, CDR2 SMNVEV (reference sequence).

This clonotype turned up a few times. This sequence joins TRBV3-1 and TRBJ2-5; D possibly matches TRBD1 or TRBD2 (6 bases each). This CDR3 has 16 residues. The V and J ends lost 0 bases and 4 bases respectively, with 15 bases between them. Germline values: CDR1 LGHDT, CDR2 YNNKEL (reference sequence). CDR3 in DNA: TGTGCCAGCAGCCAAGATTGGATAGGGGGGCCAGAGACCCAGTACTTC. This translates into CASSQDWIGGPETQYF.

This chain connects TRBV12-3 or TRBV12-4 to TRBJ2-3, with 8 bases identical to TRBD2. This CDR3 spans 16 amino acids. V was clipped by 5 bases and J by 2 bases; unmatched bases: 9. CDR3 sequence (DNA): TGTGCCAGCAGTAAGGGACTAGTCCCGATCACAGATACGCAGTATTTT. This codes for CASSKGLVPITDTQYF.

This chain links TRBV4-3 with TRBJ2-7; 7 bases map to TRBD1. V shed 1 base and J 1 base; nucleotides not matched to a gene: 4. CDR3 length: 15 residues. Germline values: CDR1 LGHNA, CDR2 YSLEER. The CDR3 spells CASSQATGASYEQYF. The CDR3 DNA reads TGCGCCAGCAGCCAAGCAACAGGGGCTTCCTACGAGCAGTACTTC.

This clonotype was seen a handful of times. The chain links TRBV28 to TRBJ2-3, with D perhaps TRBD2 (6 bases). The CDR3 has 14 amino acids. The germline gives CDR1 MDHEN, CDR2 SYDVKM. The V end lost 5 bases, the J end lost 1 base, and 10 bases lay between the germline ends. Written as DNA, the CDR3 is TGTGCCAGCAGTCGCGGACTACGCACAGATACGCAGTATTTT. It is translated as CASSRGLRTDTQYF.

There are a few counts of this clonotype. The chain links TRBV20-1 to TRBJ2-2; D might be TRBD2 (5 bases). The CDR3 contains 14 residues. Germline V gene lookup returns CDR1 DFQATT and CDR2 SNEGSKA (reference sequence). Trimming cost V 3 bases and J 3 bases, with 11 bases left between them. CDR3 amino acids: CSASSAGYTGELFF. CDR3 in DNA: TGCAGTGCTAGTTCCGCGGGTTACACCGGGGAGCTGTTTTTT.

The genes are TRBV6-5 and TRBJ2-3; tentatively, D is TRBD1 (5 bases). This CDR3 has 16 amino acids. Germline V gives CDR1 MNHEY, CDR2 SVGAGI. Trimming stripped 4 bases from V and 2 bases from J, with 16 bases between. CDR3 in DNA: TGTGCCAGCAGTTTTGCAGCAGGGCGCCCCACAGATACGCAGTATTTT. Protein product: CASSFAAGRPTDTQYF.